The entry below gives a single T cell receptor (beta chain) sequence along with its context. The data were taken from a study of blood T cell repertoires in COVID-19. Trimming at V came to 5 bases and at J to 3 bases, leaving 6 bases not matched to a gene. This CDR3 is 15 amino acids long. CDR1 is SGHTA, CDR2 FQGNSA, per germline. Original data processing: Amplification of reference gene primers was used by the study to estimate nucleated cell counts. Profiled with immunoSEQ multiplex PCR; TCRdb holds only in-frame clones, not every one. V and J calls and clone size are given by that table; D and trimming were obtained from the DNA. The table shows 95,000 to 150,000 clones, with around nine tenths occurring only once.

V gene TRBV7-2 combines with J gene TRBJ2-1; 8 nucleotides line up with TRBD2. This receptor was identified in a human donor in a cohort sampled during active COVID-19. The material sequenced was peripheral blood. CDR3 residues: CASSLSGSGYNEQFF. CDR3 in DNA: TGTGCCAGCAGCCTAAGCGGGAGCGGCTACAATGAGCAGTTCTTC.